Described below is a single T cell receptor (beta chain) sequence and its context. The antigen remains undetermined. This sample was taken from a study of regulatory and conventional T cells in RAG deficiency. General observations from the study: Shorter CDR3s in all patient subsets; >80% Treg-Tconv overlap in Omenn.

The assay was immunoSEQ multiplex PCR, and TCRdb's table has in-frame clones only and misses some. The table includes 10,000 to 15,000 clones, approximately 95% detected once. Regulatory T cells were sorted from blood as CD4+ CD25-high CD127-low cells. The CDR3 totals 16 residues. The trim removed 6 bases at V and 1 base at J, leaving 11 bases unmatched. This same sample was also taken into another study, of regulatory T cells. This second study says: The PCR used 52 TRBV and 13 TRBJ primers. Skewed V and J usage and few unique V-J pairs marked patient repertoires, most in Tregs.

The gene calls are TRBV23-1 and TRBJ1-1; 7 bases are a match to TRBD1. TRBV23-1 is an ORF for which the function is uncertain. The specimen was CD127- CD25+ CD4+ Tregs sorted from blood. This receptor was taken from a human donor in good health. CDR3 amino acids: CASSKLTGARNTEAFF. The DNA of the CDR3 is TGCGCCAGCAGCAAATTAACAGGGGCTAGGAACACTGAAGCTTTCTTT.